Listed below are T cell receptor beta chains from one sample, sequenced in a study of blood T cell repertoires in COVID-19. The method was immunoSEQ multiplex PCR; TCRdb's version includes in-frame clones alone and lacks a portion of them. The table records 350,000 to 500,000 clones, approximately 90% of them present only once. The sequenced sample was PBMCs or T cells enriched from blood (not recorded which). The receptors derive from a woman aged 18-30 years who had been exposed to COVID-19. CDR3s include the opening cysteine and the closing phenylalanine or tryptophan. D genes are given only for firm matches. Size values are once, few and many counts, or a class for expanded clones, and some rows have none.

V	size	J	D	CDR3	DNA
TRBV3-1/TRBV3-2	NA	TRBJ2-5	NA	CASSPPARRQETQYF	TGTGCCAGCAGCCCACCCGCTCGGAGACAAGAGACCCAGTACTTC
TRBV2	NA	TRBJ1-1	TRBD1	CASSQQGTTEAFF	TGTGCCAGCAGTCAACAGGGGACCACTGAAGCTTTCTTT
TRBV28	NA	TRBJ1-2	TRBD1	CASSLKQGTLGYTF	TGTGCCAGCAGCCTAAAACAGGGGACTTTAGGCTACACCTTC
TRBV19	once	TRBJ2-3	TRBD1	CASSLSGTGAYTQYF	TGTGCCAGTAGCTTATCCGGGACAGGGGCTTATACGCAGTATTTT
TRBV6-5	once	TRBJ2-1	TRBD1	CASSYDRGRRNEQFF	TGTGCCAGCAGTTACGACAGGGGGCGCAGGAATGAGCAGTTCTTC
TRBV19	NA	TRBJ1-1	NA	CASIPAHQGPTEAFF	TGTGCCAGTATCCCAGCCCATCAGGGTCCCACTGAAGCTTTCTTT
TRBV5-4	NA	TRBJ2-5	TRBD2	CASSLSGRGGQETQYF	TGTGCCAGCAGCTTGTCCGGGAGGGGCGGGCAAGAGACCCAGTACTTC
TRBV2	NA	TRBJ1-5	NA	CASSGGQSNQPQHF	TGTGCCAGCAGTGGGGGGCAAAGCAATCAGCCCCAGCATTTT
TRBV6-5	NA	TRBJ1-2	TRBD1	CASHTGGNGYTF	TGTGCCAGTCACACAGGGGGCAATGGCTACACCTTC
TRBV6-1	NA	TRBJ1-3	NA	CASSESTGNRDTIYF	TGTGCCAGCAGTGAAAGTACAGGGAATAGGGACACCATATATTTT
TRBV7-8	NA	TRBJ1-4	TRBD1	CASSSTGTGGEKLFF	TGTGCCAGCAGTTCTACCGGGACAGGGGGGGAAAAACTGTTTTTT
TRBV5-6	NA	TRBJ1-4	NA	CASSLYQAATNEKLFF	TGTGCCAGCAGCTTGTACCAGGCCGCAACTAATGAAAAACTGTTTTTT
TRBV24-1	NA	TRBJ1-5	NA	CATTGYSNQPQHF	TGTGCCACCACAGGGTATAGCAATCAGCCCCAGCATTTT
TRBV28	NA	TRBJ1-3	TRBD1	CASRDTGAGGSGNTIYF	TGTGCCAGCAGGGACACAGGGGCCGGGGGCTCTGGAAACACCATATATTTT
TRBV21-1	few	TRBJ2-7	NA	CASSNVVSSYEQYF	TGTGCCAGCAGCAATGTTGTGAGCTCCTACGAGCAGTACTTC
TRBV4-3	NA	TRBJ1-5	NA	CASSQDYSNQPQHF	TGCGCCAGCAGCCAAGATTATAGCAATCAGCCCCAGCATTTT
TRBV15	once	TRBJ1-1	NA	CATSSPGEAEAFF	TGTGCCACCAGCAGTCCCGGGGAGGCTGAAGCTTTCTTT
TRBV7-2	NA	TRBJ2-1	TRBD2	CASSWGTSGIGEQFF	TGTGCCAGCAGCTGGGGGACTAGCGGGATCGGGGAGCAGTTCTTC
TRBV7-8	NA	TRBJ1-1	TRBD1	CASSLPSLGDRASYEAFF	TGTGCCAGCAGCTTACCTTCGTTGGGGGACAGGGCGAGCTATGAAGCTTTCTTT
TRBV19	NA	TRBJ1-1	NA	CASSWSVRRSEAFF	TGTGCCAGTAGTTGGTCAGTAAGAAGATCTGAAGCTTTCTTT
TRBV5-1	NA	TRBJ2-7	NA	CASSWAGRDWDEQYF	TGCGCCAGCAGCTGGGCGGGAAGGGATTGGGACGAGCAGTACTTC
TRBV6-5	NA	TRBJ1-5	TRBD1	CASRSAGGSQPQHF	TGTGCCAGCAGATCAGCAGGGGGAAGTCAGCCCCAGCATTTT
TRBV6-5	NA	TRBJ1-1	NA	CASSFEAGEAFF	TGTGCCAGCAGTTTCGAGGCAGGGGAAGCTTTCTTT
TRBV6-1	NA	TRBJ1-5	TRBD1	CASSGQGTASNQPQHF	TGTGCCAGCAGTGGACAGGGTACCGCCAGCAATCAGCCCCAGCATTTT
TRBV3-1/TRBV3-2	NA	TRBJ1-4	NA	CASSQSLLNEKLFF	TGTGCCAGCAGCCAATCACTCCTTAATGAAAAACTGTTTTTT
TRBV5-1	NA	TRBJ1-5	TRBD1	CASSRDSNQPQHF	TGCGCCAGCTCGCGGGACAGTAATCAGCCCCAGCATTTT
TRBV28	NA	TRBJ2-5	TRBD1	CASNPRGTGSQETQYF	TGTGCCAGCAATCCGAGGGGGACAGGGTCACAAGAGACCCAGTACTTC
TRBV7-8	NA	TRBJ2-7	TRBD2	CASSTTSPPYEQYF	TGTGCCAGCAGCACGACTAGCCCACCCTACGAGCAGTACTTC
TRBV7-9	NA	TRBJ2-5	NA	CASSFGETQYF	TGTGCCAGCAGCTTCGGAGAGACCCAGTACTTC
TRBV4-1	NA	TRBJ2-3	NA	CASSQVLASSTDTQYF	TGCGCCAGCAGCCAAGTACTAGCCTCTAGCACAGATACGCAGTATTTT
TRBV7-2	NA	TRBJ1-4	TRBD1	CASSLGTGIGEKLFF	TGTGCCAGCAGCTTAGGGACAGGGATAGGCGAAAAACTGTTTTTT
TRBV19	NA	TRBJ1-6	NA	CASSDRPLRFHLHF	TGTGCCAGCTCCGACAGGCCCCTTCGGTTTCACCTCCACTTT
TRBV28	once	TRBJ1-5	NA	CASSTLPLTFYSNQPQHF	TGTGCCAGCAGTACCCTTCCACTGACATTCTATAGCAATCAGCCCCAGCATTTT
TRBV6-5	once	TRBJ1-6	TRBD1	CASSYLDRAKNSPLHF	TGTGCCAGCAGTTACCTTGACAGGGCCAAGAATTCACCCCTCCACTTT
TRBV5-1	NA	TRBJ2-2	TRBD1	CASKGTGENTGELFF	TGCGCCAGCAAGGGGACAGGGGAGAACACCGGGGAGCTGTTTTTT
TRBV27	NA	TRBJ1-1	TRBD1	CASRILGQYEAFF	TGTGCCAGCAGGATTCTGGGACAGTACGAAGCTTTCTTT
TRBV6-6	NA	TRBJ2-7	TRBD1	CASSRVTGTGDRKQYF	TGTGCCAGCAGTCGAGTCACCGGGACAGGGGACAGAAAGCAGTACTTC
TRBV3-1/TRBV3-2	NA	TRBJ1-1	NA	CASSQEISQANTEAFF	TGTGCCAGCAGCCAAGAAATCAGCCAGGCCAACACTGAAGCTTTCTTT
TRBV5-8	once	TRBJ2-3	NA	CASRPGLSTDTQYF	TGTGCCAGCAGACCCGGACTGAGCACAGATACGCAGTATTTT
TRBV28	NA	TRBJ2-7	TRBD1	CASRWTGAYEQYF	TGTGCCAGCAGATGGACAGGGGCCTACGAGCAGTACTTC
TRBV14	NA	TRBJ2-2	NA	CASSQLSLGELFF	TGTGCCAGCAGCCAACTATCCCTGGGGGAGCTGTTTTTT
TRBV5-1	NA	TRBJ2-7	NA	CASSFEGYEQYF	TGCGCCAGCAGCTTTGAGGGCTACGAGCAGTACTTC
TRBV5-1	NA	TRBJ2-1	TRBD2	CASSRAGGPPYNEQFF	TGCGCCAGCAGCCGAGCGGGAGGGCCGCCCTACAATGAGCAGTTCTTC